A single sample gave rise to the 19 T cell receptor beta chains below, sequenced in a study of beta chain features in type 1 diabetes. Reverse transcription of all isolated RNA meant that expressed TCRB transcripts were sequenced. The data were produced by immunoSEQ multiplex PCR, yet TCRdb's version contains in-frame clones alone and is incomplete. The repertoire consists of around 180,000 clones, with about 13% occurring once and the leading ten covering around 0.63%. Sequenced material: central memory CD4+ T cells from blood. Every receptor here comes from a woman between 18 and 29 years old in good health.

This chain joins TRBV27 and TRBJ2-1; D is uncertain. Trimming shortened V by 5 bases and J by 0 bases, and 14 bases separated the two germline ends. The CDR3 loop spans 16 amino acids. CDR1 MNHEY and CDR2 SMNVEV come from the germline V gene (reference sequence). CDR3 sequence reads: CASSPDSYRSYNEQFF. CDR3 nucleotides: TGTGCCAGCAGTCCCGACTCGTACCGCTCCTACAATGAGCAGTTCTTC.

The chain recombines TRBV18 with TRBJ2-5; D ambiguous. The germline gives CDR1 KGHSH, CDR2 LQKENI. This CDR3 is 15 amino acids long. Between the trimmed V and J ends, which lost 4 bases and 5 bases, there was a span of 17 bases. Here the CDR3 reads CASSLSGRAWETQYF. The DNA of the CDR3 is TGTGCCAGCTCACTTTCGGGTCGCGCCTGGGAGACCCAGTACTTC.

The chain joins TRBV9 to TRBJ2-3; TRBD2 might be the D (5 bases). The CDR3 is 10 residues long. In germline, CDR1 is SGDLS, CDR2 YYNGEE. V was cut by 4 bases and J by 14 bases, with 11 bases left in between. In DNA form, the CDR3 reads TGTGCCAGCAGCCCGGGAACCTTGTATTTT. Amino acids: CASSPGTLYF.

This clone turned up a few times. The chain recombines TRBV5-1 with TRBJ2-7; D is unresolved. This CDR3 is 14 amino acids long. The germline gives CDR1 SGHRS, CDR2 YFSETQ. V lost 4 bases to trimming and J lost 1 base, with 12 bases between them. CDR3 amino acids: CASSPQSMSYEQYF. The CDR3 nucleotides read TGCGCCAGCAGCCCACAAAGTATGTCCTACGAGCAGTACTTC.

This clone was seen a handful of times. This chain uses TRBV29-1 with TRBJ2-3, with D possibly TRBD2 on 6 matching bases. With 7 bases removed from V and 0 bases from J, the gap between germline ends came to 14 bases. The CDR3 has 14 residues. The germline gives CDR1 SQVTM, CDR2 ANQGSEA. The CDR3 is CSANLAMSTDTQYF. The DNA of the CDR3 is TGCAGCGCAAATCTAGCGATGAGCACAGATACGCAGTATTTT.

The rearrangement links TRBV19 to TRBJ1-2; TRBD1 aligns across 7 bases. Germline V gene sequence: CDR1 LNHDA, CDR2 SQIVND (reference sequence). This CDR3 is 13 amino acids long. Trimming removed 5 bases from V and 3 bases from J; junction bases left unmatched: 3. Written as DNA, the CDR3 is TGTGCCAGTAGTCGACAGGGTGACTATGGCTACACCTTC. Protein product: CASSRQGDYGYTF.

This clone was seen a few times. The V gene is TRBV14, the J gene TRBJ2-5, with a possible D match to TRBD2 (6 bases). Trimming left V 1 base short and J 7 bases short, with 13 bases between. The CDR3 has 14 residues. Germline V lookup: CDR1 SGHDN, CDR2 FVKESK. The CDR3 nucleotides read TGTGCCAGCAGCCAAGTCAGGGCCGGGGGGACCCAGTACTTC. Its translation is CASSQVRAGGTQYF. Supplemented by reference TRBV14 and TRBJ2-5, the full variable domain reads EAGVTQFPSHSVIEKGQTVTLRCDPISGHDNLYWYRRVMGKEIKFLLHFVKESKQDESGMPNNRFLAERTGGTYSTLKVQPAELEDSGVYFCASSQVRAGGTQYFGPGTRLLVL.

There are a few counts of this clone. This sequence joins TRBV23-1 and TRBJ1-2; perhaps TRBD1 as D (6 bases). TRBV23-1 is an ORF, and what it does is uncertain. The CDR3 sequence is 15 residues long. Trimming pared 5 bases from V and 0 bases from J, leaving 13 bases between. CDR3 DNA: TGCGCCAGCAGTAGCATGGCAGGGGCTAACTATGGCTACACCTTC. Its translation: CASSSMAGANYGYTF.

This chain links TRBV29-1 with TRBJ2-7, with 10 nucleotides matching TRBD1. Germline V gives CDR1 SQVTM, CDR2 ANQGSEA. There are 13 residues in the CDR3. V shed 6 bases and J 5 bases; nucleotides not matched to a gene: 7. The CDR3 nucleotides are TGCAGCGTCCGGCGACAGGGGGCCCACGAGCAGTACTTC. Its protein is CSVRRQGAHEQYF.

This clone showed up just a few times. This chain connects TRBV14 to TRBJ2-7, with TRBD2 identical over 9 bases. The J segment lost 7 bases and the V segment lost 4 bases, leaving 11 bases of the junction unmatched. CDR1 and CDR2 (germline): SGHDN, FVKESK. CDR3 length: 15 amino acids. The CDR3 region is CASSRPGRGRGEQYF. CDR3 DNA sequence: TGTGCCAGCAGCCGCCCCGGGCGCGGGAGGGGAGAGCAGTACTTC.

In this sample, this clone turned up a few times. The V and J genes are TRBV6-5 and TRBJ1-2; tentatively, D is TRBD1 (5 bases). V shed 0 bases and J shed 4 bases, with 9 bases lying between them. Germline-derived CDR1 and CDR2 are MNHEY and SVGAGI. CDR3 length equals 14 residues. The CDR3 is CASSYSTDIYGYTF. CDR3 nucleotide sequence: TGTGCCAGCAGTTACTCAACGGACATCTATGGCTACACCTTC.

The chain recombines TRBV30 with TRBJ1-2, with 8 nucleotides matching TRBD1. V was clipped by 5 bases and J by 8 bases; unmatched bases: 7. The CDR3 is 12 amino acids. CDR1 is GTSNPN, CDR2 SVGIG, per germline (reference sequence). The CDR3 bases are TGTGCCTGGGGCGACAGGGGAGTAGGCTACACCTTC. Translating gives CAWGDRGVGYTF.

CDR3 residues: CASSRTVGETQYF. The DNA for the CDR3 is TGTGCCAGCAGCAGGACAGTGGGCGAGACCCAGTACTTC. This sequence joins TRBV11-2 and TRBJ2-5, with a weak D call TRBD1 (6 bases). Germline CDR1 reads SGHAT; CDR2 reads FQNNGV. This CDR3 has 13 amino acids. The V end was cut by 5 bases, the J end by 5 bases, with 12 bases between.

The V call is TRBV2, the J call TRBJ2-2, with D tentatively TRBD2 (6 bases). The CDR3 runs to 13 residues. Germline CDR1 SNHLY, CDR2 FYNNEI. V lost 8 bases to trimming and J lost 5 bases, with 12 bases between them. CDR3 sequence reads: CASFRRGTGELFF. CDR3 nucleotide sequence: TGTGCCAGCTTCCGGAGGGGAACCGGGGAGCTGTTTTTT.

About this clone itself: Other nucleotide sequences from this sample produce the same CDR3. The CDR3 DNA reads TGTGCCAGCAGCTCTCTGGAGTCTGGAAACACCATATATTTT. Translation gives CASSSLESGNTIYF. The chain employs TRBV7-9 and TRBJ1-3; D is uncertain. The ends were cut back, 4 bases at V and 1 base at J, with 8 bases in the middle. The CDR3 contains 14 residues. The germline V gene encodes CDR1 SEHNR and CDR2 FQNEAQ (reference sequence).

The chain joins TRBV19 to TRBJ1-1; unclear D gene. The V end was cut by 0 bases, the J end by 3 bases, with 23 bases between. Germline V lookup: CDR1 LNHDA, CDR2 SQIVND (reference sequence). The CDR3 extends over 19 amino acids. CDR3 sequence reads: CASSIDLGAWAGSYTEAFF. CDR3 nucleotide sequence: TGTGCCAGTAGTATAGATCTCGGTGCTTGGGCAGGAAGTTACACTGAAGCTTTCTTT.

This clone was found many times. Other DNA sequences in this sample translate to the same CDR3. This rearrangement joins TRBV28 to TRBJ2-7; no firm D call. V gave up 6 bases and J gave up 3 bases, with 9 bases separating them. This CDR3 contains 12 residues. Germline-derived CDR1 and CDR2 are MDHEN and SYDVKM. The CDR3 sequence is CASSRLFYEQYF. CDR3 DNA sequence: TGTGCCAGCAGCCGACTGTTCTACGAGCAGTACTTC.

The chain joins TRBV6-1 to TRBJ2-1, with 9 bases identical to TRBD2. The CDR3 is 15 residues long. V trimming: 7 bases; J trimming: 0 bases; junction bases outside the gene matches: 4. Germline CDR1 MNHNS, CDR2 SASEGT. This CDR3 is CASISGGFSYNEQFF. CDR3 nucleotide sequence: TGTGCCAGCATAAGCGGGGGGTTCTCCTACAATGAGCAGTTCTTC.

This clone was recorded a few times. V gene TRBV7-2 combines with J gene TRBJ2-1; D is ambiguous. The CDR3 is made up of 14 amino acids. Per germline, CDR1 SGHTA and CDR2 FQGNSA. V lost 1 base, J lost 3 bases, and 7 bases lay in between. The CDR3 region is CASSLGYNYNEQFF. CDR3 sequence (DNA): TGTGCCAGCAGCTTAGGGTACAACTACAATGAGCAGTTCTTC.